These 9 T cell receptor beta chains share one sample of origin, sequenced in a study of blood T cells in healthy people across ages. PCR was performed a second time for about 6 to 11 cycles using a sample-barcoded 5' primer and a J-beta primer mix. TCRdb ran MiXCR on the 5' RACE reads and lists one entry per CDR3 protein. The table includes hundreds of thousands of distinct CDR3 sequences, about 21% detected once. Source material: blood. Receptors were obtained from a man between 65 and 80 years old in good health.

This clonotype was detected a few times. The V gene is TRBV28, the J gene TRBJ2-7; D unclear. Germline V lookup: CDR1 MDHEN, CDR2 SYDVKM. The V gene lost 11 bases and the J gene lost 5 bases, with 13 bases spanning the gap. CDR3 length equals 11 residues. The CDR3 nucleotides are TGTGCCGGCAAAGAGGTAAACGAGCAGTACTTC. Residues: CAGKEVNEQYF.

Many counts were recorded for this clonotype. This sequence joins TRBV10-3 and TRBJ2-4; D gene uncertain. Germline V gene sequence: CDR1 ENHRY, CDR2 SYGVKD. This CDR3 comprises 13 residues. The ends were cut back, 3 bases at V and 4 bases at J, with 7 bases in the middle. This chain's CDR3 is CAISDIGKNIQYF. CDR3 DNA sequence: TGTGCCATCAGTGACATCGGTAAAAACATTCAGTACTTC.

The rearrangement links TRBV5-1 to TRBJ1-1, with TRBD1 matching 9 bases. Per the germline V gene, CDR1 is SGHRS and CDR2 is YFSETQ. CDR3 length equals 16 residues. V dropped 4 bases and J dropped 7; count of bases not matched to a gene: 14. Written as DNA, the CDR3 is TGCGCCAGCAGCCCACTGGGTTCGGACAGGGGACATGAAGCTTTCTTT. Its protein is CASSPLGSDRGHEAFF.

This clonotype was counted only a few times. The chain employs TRBV28 and TRBJ2-5; D is ambiguous. The CDR3 extends over 15 amino acids. The germline V gene encodes CDR1 MDHEN and CDR2 SYDVKM. V was trimmed by 4 bases and J by 2 bases, leaving 14 bases between them. This chain's CDR3 is CASSYLNTLQETQYF. CDR3 in DNA: TGTGCCAGCAGTTACTTGAACACGCTTCAAGAGACCCAGTACTTC.

A few counts support this clonotype. V gene TRBV10-3 combines with J gene TRBJ1-5; TRBD1 might be the D (5 bases). CDR3 length equals 14 residues. Germline CDR1 reads ENHRY; CDR2 reads SYGVKD. V lost 2 bases and J 2 bases, leaving 7 bases between the germline ends. For the CDR3, the DNA is TGTGCCATCAGTGAGCAGGGAGGCAATCAGCCCCAGCATTTT. Its translation: CAISEQGGNQPQHF.

This clonotype has ten or more counts. The V call is TRBV11-2, the J call TRBJ2-7; weak D call: TRBD1 (7 bases). The CDR3 is 16 residues long. Germline V gene sequence: CDR1 SGHAT, CDR2 FQNNGV. V lost 5 bases and J 5 bases, leaving 22 bases between the germline ends. DNA of the CDR3: TGTGCCAGCAGCGCCACAGGGGACTTTTTGAGTGACGAGCAGTACTTC. It codes for CASSATGDFLSDEQYF.

This clonotype was detected only a few times. This sequence joins TRBV5-1 and TRBJ2-1; TRBD2 matches 8 bases. This CDR3 region has 16 residues. In germline, CDR1 is SGHRS, CDR2 YFSETQ. V dropped 2 bases and J dropped 1; count of bases not matched to a gene: 5. CDR3 DNA: TGCGCCAGCAGCTTCAGCGGGAGAAGGTCCTACAATGAGCAGTTCTTC. Amino acid sequence: CASSFSGRRSYNEQFF.

In DNA form, the CDR3 reads TGCGCCAGCAGTGAGTCGGGACTAGCGGGAGTAGAGCAGTTCTTC. Translated, it gives CASSESGLAGVEQFF. The chain uses TRBV10-1 and TRBJ2-1, with 14 bases fitting TRBD2. CDR3 length: 15 residues. Losses at the gene ends were 0 bases for V and 10 bases for J; bases not matched to a gene: 2. CDR1 is WNHNN, CDR2 SYGVQD, per germline (reference sequence).

This chain joins TRBV19 and TRBJ2-7; D not certain. The V gene's germline CDR1 is LNHDA and CDR2 SQIVND (reference sequence). The V end lost 5 bases, the J end lost 3 bases, and 11 bases lay between the germline ends. CDR3 size: 13 residues. DNA of the CDR3: TGTGCCAGTAGTTTCACCTTCGGCTACGAGCAGTACTTC. Encoded protein: CASSFTFGYEQYF. Full variable domain (rest looked up from reference TRBV19 and TRBJ2-7): DGGITQSPKYLFRKEGQNVTLSCEQNLNHDAMYWYRQDPGQGLRLIYYSQIVNDFQKGDIAEGYSVSREKKESFPLTVTSAQKNPTAFYLCASSFTFGYEQYFGPGTRLTVT.